This TCR beta chain was captured in a study of cytomegalovirus exposure and HLA in healthy donors. Profiling relied on immunoSEQ multiplex PCR, and the TCRdb table lists in-frame clones only, not all of them. The sample includes roughly 60,000 clones, about 92% of them seen just once. Overall study results and limits: A later analysis found first-cohort TCR clusters tended to co-occur in the 90 to 150 validation repertoires. Among TCR sequences, most were rare, though some public TCRs appeared in many donors. Investigators reported approximately 150 TCR beta chains as tied to cytomegalovirus.

Trimming removed 0 bases from V and 1 base from J, with 16 bases in between. This CDR3 region has 17 residues. Germline CDR1 is SQVTM and CDR2 is ANQGSEA. This clone occurred once. Antigen specificity is unknown. The V gene is TRBV29-1, the J gene TRBJ2-1; weak D call: TRBD1 (5 bases). The material sequenced was PBMCs. The clonotype originates from a young woman in good health and CMV-seronegative. CDR3 coding DNA: TGCAGCGTTGAAGAGGTTGTGACAGATAAATCCTACAATGAGCAGTTCTTC. This translates into CSVEEVVTDKSYNEQFF.